The sequence of this TCR beta chain was determined in a study of Tregs in tolerant kidney transplant recipients. The wider study: A roughly three-day belatacept mixed lymphocyte reaction, sometimes plus 5-day graft donor restimulation, preceded CD4+CD25+CD127- sorting. Recipient cells were told from donor cells by antibody staining. Study-wide points: Biological reproducibility was not directly addressed in this study. Expanding Tregs on activated donor B cells appeared to best identify donor-specific TCRbeta clones.

Comments on this clone: Its antigen is undetermined.

Method: immunoSEQ multiplex PCR; TCRdb's copy keeps in-frame clones and lacks some. Here the sample spans around 31,000 clones, 82% being singletons. V was clipped by 0 bases and J by 7 bases; unmatched bases: 5. The germline V gene has CDR1 LNHDA and CDR2 SQIVND (reference sequence). The CDR3 is made up of 15 amino acids. The V gene is TRBV19, the J gene TRBJ1-5; 8 positions agree with TRBD1. Sequenced: Tregs from blood cultured with allogeneic cells. The clonotype was recovered from a human donor in good health. In nucleotides, the CDR3 is TGTGCCAGTAGTATAGAGGACAGGGCGAGACAGCCCCAGCATTTT. It specifies CASSIEDRARQPQHF.